The present entry profiles one TCR beta chain with its context. Its antigen is unidentified. V trimming: 5 bases; J trimming: 6 bases; junction bases outside the gene matches: 4. This CDR3 is 13 amino acids long. CDR1 SGHVS and CDR2 FNYEAQ come from the germline V gene. Investigators profiled TCR beta VDJ and CDR3 from genomic DNA template. MiXCR, run by TCRdb on the reads, gives a single entry per CDR3 protein. Here the sample spans 150,000 or so distinct CDR3 sequences, less than 60% being singletons. The sequenced patients had an expansion of CD8+CD57+ cells seen by flow cytometry. Every patient was diagnosed with severe acquired aplastic anemia. This record comes from a study of CD8+CD57+ T cells in acquired aplastic anemia. Study findings and constraints: Overlap between patients and controls comprised 25 to 30 CD8+ CDR3 sequences.

The V and J genes are TRBV7-6 and TRBJ2-3, with TRBD2 matching over 8 bases. The sequenced material came from sorted CD4+, CD8+, or CD8+CD57+ T cells (not recorded which) from PBMCs. The TCR sequence derives from a human donor with aplastic anemia. The CDR3 is CASSTQRGDTQYF. The CDR3 DNA sequence: TGTGCCAGCAGCACTCAGCGGGGGGATACGCAGTATTTT. The full variable domain, completed using reference TRBV7-6 and TRBJ2-3, is GAGVSQSPRYKVTKRGQDVALRCDPISGHVSLYWYRQALGQGPEFLTYFNYEAQQDKSGLPNDRFSAERPEGSISTLTIQRTEQRDSAMYRCASSTQRGDTQYFGPGTRLTVL.